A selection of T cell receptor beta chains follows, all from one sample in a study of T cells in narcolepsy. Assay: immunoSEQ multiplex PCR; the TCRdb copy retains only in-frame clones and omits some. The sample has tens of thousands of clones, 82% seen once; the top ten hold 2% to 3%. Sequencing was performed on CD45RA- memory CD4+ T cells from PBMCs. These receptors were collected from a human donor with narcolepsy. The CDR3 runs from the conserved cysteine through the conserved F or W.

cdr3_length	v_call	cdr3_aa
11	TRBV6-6	CASRQRNTIYF
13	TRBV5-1	CASSLDRQETQYF
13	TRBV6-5	CASSSSGLIQQYF
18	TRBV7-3	CASSLTSTSGGPTGELFF
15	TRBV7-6	CASSLRGDRQETQYF
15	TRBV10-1	CASSSGQGPTYEQYF
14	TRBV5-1	CASSSRPQPNEQFF
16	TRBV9	CASSLGLAENTGELFF
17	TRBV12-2	CASRSQTVGPNTGELFF
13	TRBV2	CASRLDRVETQYF
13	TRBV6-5	CASRDRQGGEQYF
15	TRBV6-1	CASSERRGQGGELFF
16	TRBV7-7	CASSSSGTSGPETQYF
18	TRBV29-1	CSVPVGLAGLSSYNEQFF
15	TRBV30	CAGPQGAMLNTEAFF
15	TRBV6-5	CASSYGAAAGNTIYF
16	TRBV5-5	CASSLRSELSGNTIYF
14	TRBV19	CASSQRSLQEKLFF
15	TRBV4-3	CASSFGTSYTDTQYF
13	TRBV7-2	CASSVQGAYGYTF
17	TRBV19	CASRPGGARFRVYGYTF
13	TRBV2	CATNSEGYYGYTF
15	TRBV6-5	CASSYYGTSYYEQYF
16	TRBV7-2	CASSLEGQGGRNGYTF
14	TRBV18	CASSPQGAENIQYF
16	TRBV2	CASRSTSGIINEKLFF
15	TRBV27	CASSPSSSPLETQYF
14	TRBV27	CASSLGQGASEAFF